This T cell receptor (beta chain) was sequenced for a study of blood T cell repertoires in COVID-19. The CDR3 has 15 residues. V gave up 5 bases and J gave up 9 bases; unmatched junction bases: 6. Germline assignment: CDR1 LNHDA and CDR2 SQIVND (reference sequence). Sequencing was performed with immunoSEQ multiplex PCR; in TCRdb, only in-frame clones are kept and a portion is missing. The table lists 150,000 to 200,000 clones, about 88% of them singletons. Source material: PBMCs or T cells enriched from blood (not recorded which). This TCR was sampled from a woman between 40 and 55 years old with acute COVID-19. J is TRBJ1-6 and V is TRBV19, with 11 nucleotides matching TRBD1. The CDR3: CASSLGQGAGSPLHF. CDR3 bases: TGTGCCAGTAGTCTCGGACAGGGGGCCGGTTCACCCCTCCACTTT.